The rows below give T cell receptor beta chains drawn from one sample of a study of T cell responses to AZD1222 COVID-19 vaccine. Profiled with immunoSEQ multiplex PCR; TCRdb holds only in-frame clones, not every one. The top ten clones hold more than 0.9% of a sample with approximately 150,000 clones, about nine tenths of them seen once. Sequenced material: peripheral blood, taken 28 days after the second AZD1222 dose. These receptors were obtained from an adult who received the AZD1222 COVID-19 vaccine. Each CDR3 is given with its conserved first and last residue. Each record gives: V gene, CDR3 protein.

TRBV27 CASSLLMQGSTEAFF
TRBV10-3 CAISPGQGDNEQFF
TRBV5-4 CASSPPKGQGPPPMQYF
TRBV29-1 CSVLLGYEQYF
TRBV27 CASSPPGRTEAFF
TRBV28 CASRQILLDGYTF
TRBV19 CASSMTWTDNEQFF
TRBV7-9 CASSQQGASYEQYF
TRBV19 CASSITGEDSPLHF
TRBV5-1 CASSLRAMNTEAFF
TRBV2 CASSDRALGSAFF
TRBV7-2 CASSLRVTGELFF
TRBV27 CASSTGPGQGTPFLVRQYF
TRBV27 CASCNPGGMRGYTF
TRBV15 CATSRTVPIGETQYF
TRBV7-9 CVSSLGTGAYEQYF
TRBV7-9 CASSFPGGTGLSYGYTF
TRBV13 CASSTGTSGWEQYF
TRBV6-5 CASSPDRGYGYTF
TRBV4-2 CASSQDIGDGYTF
TRBV9 CASSVGTGVEDTQYF
TRBV27 CASSLPDRRNTEAFF
TRBV2 CASSGGSPNGYTF
TRBV7-8 CASSLGTLGDSNQPQHF
TRBV7-2 CASSLVAGALTDTQYF
TRBV19 CASKGRDGTDTQYF
TRBV19 CASTLAGQGKNIQYF
TRBV27 CASSSKQGFQPQHF
TRBV18 CASSPGTVSSNYGYTF
TRBV28 CASSPSLGGIIGTQYF
TRBV6-5 CASSYFKGNYGYTF
TRBV19 CASRSTGTPYNEQFF
TRBV19 CASSKYSDTDAFF
TRBV12-3/TRBV12-4 CASSFGGGAQLFF
TRBV6-6 CASSYWTGLKNSPLHF
TRBV4-3 CASSQEWDLPTF
TRBV5-4 CASSARRHSATNEKLFF
TRBV6-1 CASSEGLNRVLEETQYF
TRBV7-2 CASTPGVGRVESGNTIYF
TRBV6-1 CASSEHEQYF
TRBV19 CASSIVKDTQYF
TRBV7-9 CASSLELTEAFF
TRBV6-4 CASSPLPYNSPLHF
TRBV4-1 CASSQVGQGGAFF
TRBV12-3/TRBV12-4 CASSPYDTQYF
TRBV5-4 CASSLVQIQETQYF
TRBV6-2/TRBV6-3 CASSYRTGWNTGELFF
TRBV7-9 CASSPRGGATVF